This entry lists 8 T cell receptor beta chains sequenced from one sample in a study of T cell repertoires in cytomegalovirus infection. TCRdb re-derived calls from the reads in MiXCR, one entry per CDR3 protein. The sample carries 150,000 to 200,000 distinct CDR3 sequences, 15% to 20% recorded once. Sequenced sample: CD8+ T cells from PBMCs. The receptors were sampled from a human donor in good health (CMV status not recorded). Some clones in this sample may be carry-over from other donors' samples.

The chain couples TRBV11-1 to TRBJ1-1, with a tentative D call TRBD1 (5 bases). Germline CDR1 reads SGHAT; CDR2 reads FQDESV (reference sequence). The CDR3 spans 15 residues. Trimming pared 2 bases from V and 3 bases from J, leaving 13 bases between. Here the CDR3 DNA reads TGTGCCAGCAGCTTAAGGCGCCGGGGGGACACTGAAGCTTTCTTT. This translates into CASSLRRRGDTEAFF.

The chain recombines TRBV7-6 with TRBJ2-7; a possible D gene is TRBD2 (7 bases). This CDR3 has 13 residues. V gave up 5 bases and J gave up 6 bases, with 14 bases separating them. Germline lookup yields CDR1 SGHVS and CDR2 FNYEAQ. CDR3 bases: TGTGCCAGCAGCGAGGGGGGGGGAGTCGAGCAGTACTTC. Residues: CASSEGGGVEQYF.

This clonotype was found a few times. This chain connects TRBV2 to TRBJ2-1; D call uncertain. This CDR3 is 12 amino acids long. CDR1 is SNHLY, CDR2 FYNNEI, per germline. The V gene lost 4 bases and the J gene lost 0 bases, with 1 base spanning the gap. The DNA for the CDR3 is TGTGCCAGCAGTGCCTCCTACAATGAGCAGTTCTTC. Amino acid sequence: CASSASYNEQFF.

This clonotype was counted a few times. This rearrangement joins TRBV4-2 to TRBJ2-1; D possibly corresponds to TRBD1 (7 bases). The CDR3 runs to 15 residues. Trimming cost V 0 bases and J 9 bases, with 15 bases left between them. CDR1 is LGHNA and CDR2 is YNFKEQ in the germline V gene. DNA for the CDR3: TGTGCCAGCAGCCAAGAAGCAGGGGGGAGTCCTGAGCAGTTCTTC. It encodes CASSQEAGGSPEQFF.

This clonotype was recorded a few times. V usage is TRBV7-2 and J usage is TRBJ2-3; 10 bases match TRBD2. CDR3 length: 19 amino acids. Germline V gene sequence: CDR1 SGHTA, CDR2 FQGNSA. J gave up 0 bases and V 3 bases, and 12 bases lay outside the gene matches. The CDR3 nucleotides are TGTGCCAGCAGCTTCTGGAAACTAGCGGGACCCCAGAGCACAGATACGCAGTATTTT. This gives the protein CASSFWKLAGPQSTDTQYF. The full variable domain, in which reference TRBV7-2 and TRBJ2-3 provide the parts outside the CDR3, is GAGVSQSPSNKVTEKGKDVELRCDPISGHTALYWYRQSLGQGLEFLIYFQGNSAPDKSGLPSDRFSAERTGGSVSTLTIQRTQQEDSAVYLCASSFWKLAGPQSTDTQYFGPGTRLTVL.

This chain's CDR3 is CASSYTSEPYNEQFF. DNA of the CDR3: TGTGCCAGCAGCTATACTAGCGAGCCCTACAATGAGCAGTTCTTC. The chain has TRBV7-2 and TRBJ2-1; TRBD2 matches at 7 bases. The germline V gene encodes CDR1 SGHTA and CDR2 FQGNSA. The CDR3 has 15 residues. With V trimmed by 4 bases and J by 2 bases, 5 bases remained unmatched.

The chain joins TRBV20-1 to TRBJ2-5, with D maybe TRBD2 (6 bases). This CDR3 has 15 residues. CDR1 and CDR2 from the germline V gene are DFQATT and SNEGSKA (reference sequence). V was trimmed by 5 bases and J by 3 bases, leaving 19 bases between them. The chain's CDR3 is CSALRRGGLKETQYF. In DNA, the CDR3 is TGCAGTGCTTTACGAAGGGGCGGACTAAAAGAGACCCAGTACTTC.

This chain joins TRBV28 and TRBJ2-5; TRBD2 matches 7 bases. The length of the CDR3 is 14 residues. Germline CDR1 reads MDHEN; CDR2 reads SYDVKM. V lost 4 bases and J lost 2; bases outside the gene matches: 4. The CDR3 here is CASSSSSGQETQYF. For the CDR3, the DNA is TGTGCCAGCAGTTCTTCTAGCGGACAAGAGACCCAGTACTTC.